The 21 T cell receptor beta chains in this list originate from one sample, sequenced in a study of glioma-infiltrating T cells. TCR alpha and beta CDR3 regions were amplified from RNA using iRepertoire nested multiplex PCR. MiXCR, run by TCRdb on the multiplex PCR reads, gives a single entry per CDR3 protein. The data contain some 190,000 distinct CDR3 sequences, about 32% of them singletons. Sequenced: glioma tissue, nonneoplastic brain tissue, or PBMCs (not recorded which). The receptors come from a human donor with low-grade glioma or glioblastoma, undergoing nonglioma brain surgery, or in good health (not recorded which).

The V gene is TRBV3-1, the J gene TRBJ1-5; D gene ambiguous. Looked up from germline, CDR1 is LGHDT and CDR2 is YNNKEL (reference sequence). V lost 6 bases and J 6 bases, leaving 18 bases between the germline ends. The CDR3 is made up of 15 amino acids. CDR3 sequence: CASRSAGRSGQPQHF. The CDR3 nucleotides are TGTGCCAGCAGATCAGCAGGAAGATCGGGTCAGCCCCAGCATTTT.

This clonotype has a count of ten or more. The chain carries TRBV19 and TRBJ2-1; 8 bases fit TRBD2. The germline CDR1 and CDR2 sequences are LNHDA and SQIVND (reference sequence). The junction had 5 bases not matched to a gene; V was cut back by 4 bases and J by 3 bases. CDR3 length: 15 residues. In nucleotides, the CDR3 is TGTGCCAGTAGTAATCAGCGGGAGCGCTACAATGAGCAGTTCTTC. Protein product: CASSNQRERYNEQFF.

To note about this clonotype: With a much larger clone just one base away, this may be a read error. This CDR3 reads CASTEGARDTQYF. The CDR3 DNA sequence: TGTGCCAGCACTGAAGGGGCTCGAGATACGCAGTATTTT. The chain carries TRBV2 and TRBJ2-3; D is possibly TRBD1 (5 bases). The CDR3 has 13 amino acids. The germline CDR1 and CDR2 sequences are SNHLY and FYNNEI.

This clonotype appeared a few times. This chain joins TRBV3-1 and TRBJ2-3; the match to TRBD2 covers 8 bases. V gave up 0 bases and J gave up 4 bases; unmatched junction bases: 9. Germline values: CDR1 LGHDT, CDR2 YNNKEL (reference sequence). The CDR3 is 17 amino acids. In nucleotides, the CDR3 is TGTGCCAGCAGCCAAGAAGAGCGGGGGTTCGCGTCAGATACGCAGTATTTT. Protein product: CASSQEERGFASDTQYF.

This chain joins TRBV5-4 and TRBJ2-3, with D perhaps assigned TRBD1 or TRBD2 (7 bases each). This CDR3 has 15 residues. Germline V lookup: CDR1 SGHNT, CDR2 YYREEE (reference sequence). The V and J ends lost 3 bases and 6 bases respectively, with 17 bases between them. The CDR3 region is CASSSGGRGTDTQYF. The CDR3 coding sequence is TGTGCCAGCAGCTCAGGGGGGAGGGGAACGGATACGCAGTATTTT.

For this clonotype: The junction shows a germline mismatch at one end, possibly a read error. The chain is built from TRBV11-2 and TRBJ2-5; D is undetermined. CDR1 is SGHAT and CDR2 is FQNNGV in the germline V gene. The CDR3 consists of 13 residues. CDR3 in DNA: TGTGCCAGCAGATTAGGCAGCGTGGAGACCCATTACTTC. Its protein is CASRLGSVETHYF.

With respect to this clonotype: At one end, the junction sequence differs from germline, possibly due to a read error. The rearrangement links TRBV15 to TRBJ2-3; 8 nucleotides match TRBD1. CDR3 length equals 17 residues. From germline, CDR1 is LNHNV and CDR2 YYDKDF (reference sequence). The CDR3 DNA reads TGTGCCACCAGCCGCCTTAAAGGGCAGGGGGCGGTAGATACGCGGTATTTT. It encodes CATSRLKGQGAVDTRYF.

This clonotype came up many times. The rearrangement joins TRBV27 to TRBJ1-2, with a tentative D call TRBD1 (6 bases). CDR3 size: 17 residues. Germline V gene lookup returns CDR1 MNHEY and CDR2 SMNVEV (reference sequence). The V gene lost 8 bases and the J gene lost 2 bases, with 24 bases spanning the gap. CDR3 region: CASSQLGGASLNYGYTF. The CDR3 nucleotides read TGTGCCAGCTCCCAATTGGGGGGCGCGAGTCTCAACTATGGCTACACCTTC.

This clonotype was detected ten times or more. The rearrangement links TRBV6-1 to TRBJ2-5, with D maybe TRBD2 (5 bases). The CDR3 runs to 14 residues. Germline V gene data show CDR1 as MNHNS and CDR2 as SASEGT. Trimming took off 2 bases at V and 1 base at J, with 8 bases between the two ends. The CDR3 reads CASSELGSQETQYF. In DNA form, the CDR3 reads TGTGCCAGCAGTGAATTAGGGAGCCAAGAGACCCAGTACTTC.

In its sample, this clonotype was seen many times. V usage is TRBV19 and J usage is TRBJ1-5; a weak D match, TRBD1 (5 bases). With 9 bases removed from V and 5 bases from J, the gap between germline ends came to 20 bases. Germline lookup yields CDR1 LNHDA and CDR2 SQIVND (reference sequence). CDR3 length: 15 residues. The CDR3 loop reads CASNRMSRAHQPQHF. The CDR3 nucleotides read TGTGCCAGCAACCGAATGTCCAGGGCCCATCAGCCCCAGCATTTT.

This clonotype was detected ten times or more. The genes are TRBV7-9 and TRBJ2-3, with D possibly being TRBD1 or TRBD2 (5 bases each). The CDR3 is 15 residues long. V shed 0 bases and J shed 2 bases, with 9 bases lying between them. Germline CDR1 reads SEHNR; CDR2 reads FQNEAQ (reference sequence). The chain's CDR3 is CASSLAGASTDTQYF. CDR3 in DNA: TGTGCCAGCAGCTTAGCCGGGGCCTCCACAGATACGCAGTATTTT.

This clonotype was seen at least ten times. The CDR3 coding sequence is TGTGCCAGCAGCGCACGTAGGGACAATTTATATGGCTACACCTTC. Protein product: CASSARRDNLYGYTF. The J gene is TRBJ1-2, the V gene TRBV7-2, with D perhaps TRBD1 (6 bases). Germline CDR1 is SGHTA and CDR2 is FQGNSA. Trimming took 5 bases from V and 5 from J, leaving 18 bases between them. CDR3 size: 15 residues.

V gene TRBV7-9 combines with J gene TRBJ2-7; no definite D call. Germline CDR1 and CDR2: SEHNR and FQNEAQ (reference sequence). Trimming removed 9 bases at V and 6 bases at J, with 12 bases between. This CDR3 region has 11 residues. The CDR3 nucleotides are TGTGCCAGAAGTTTATCTGGCGAGCAGTACTTC. Translated, it gives CARSLSGEQYF.

Concerning this clonotype: This may be a read error: a much more frequent sequence differs by one nucleotide. The CDR3 ends on some other residue instead of the conserved phenylalanine or tryptophan, so this is likely a read error. The chain carries TRBV2 and TRBJ1-6; D is uncertain. V lost 6 bases and J 8 bases, leaving 8 bases between the germline ends. Germline CDR1 reads SNHLY; CDR2 reads FYNNEI. The CDR3 loop spans 12 amino acids. The CDR3 protein is CASSGAYSPLHV. In nucleotides, the CDR3 is TGTGCCAGCAGCGGAGCCTATTCACCCCTCCACGTT.

This clonotype was detected many times. The J gene is TRBJ2-1, the V gene TRBV5-8, with D uncertain. CDR1 and CDR2 from the germline V gene are SGHTS and YDEGEE. Trimming shortened V by 1 base and J by 8 bases, and 10 bases separated the two germline ends. The CDR3 has 13 residues. This CDR3 reads CASSLLNADEQFF. The CDR3 DNA follows: TGTGCCAGCAGCTTGCTCAATGCGGATGAGCAGTTCTTC.

This clonotype was counted at least ten times. The chain combines TRBV5-1 with TRBJ1-1; 8 positions agree with TRBD1. This CDR3 contains 14 residues. The germline CDR1 and CDR2 sequences are SGHRS and YFSETQ. The V segment lost 5 bases and the J segment 1 base; nucleotides outside the gene matches: 4. The CDR3, as DNA: TGCGCCAGCAGTGGACAGGGCCAGAACACTGAAGCTTTCTTT. This codes for CASSGQGQNTEAFF.

In regard to this clonotype: With a much larger clone just one base away, this may be a read error. The V call is TRBV4-1, the J call TRBJ1-1; possibly TRBD1 for D (5 bases). CDR3 length equals 15 residues. Germline V gene sequence: CDR1 MGHRA, CDR2 YSYEKL. V gave up 6 bases and J gave up 1 base, with 15 bases separating them. The CDR3 here is CASRVSWGQNTEAFF. Here the CDR3 DNA reads TGCGCCAGCAGGGTGTCGTGGGGCCAGAACACTGAAGCTTTCTTT.

The chain couples TRBV12-3 or TRBV12-4 to TRBJ2-7; D is ambiguous. The CDR3 has 13 amino acids. The V end was cut by 5 bases, the J end by 8 bases, with 16 bases between. The CDR3 spells CASSIRATTQQYF. The CDR3, as DNA: TGTGCCAGCAGTATCCGGGCCACCACCCAGCAGTACTTC.

This clonotype has just one count. This could be a read error, since a much larger clone is one nucleotide away. The V call is TRBV19, the J call TRBJ1-1; TRBD1 might be the D (5 bases). Trimming shortened V by 7 bases and J by 4 bases, and 16 bases separated the two germline ends. Germline assignment: CDR1 LNHDA and CDR2 SQIVND (reference sequence). This CDR3 spans 14 amino acids. The CDR3 spells CASTVGGISTEAFF. The CDR3 coding sequence is TGTGCCAGTACCGTGGGGGGGATTAGCACTGAAGCTTTCTTT.

This clonotype was recorded at least ten times. A much larger clone is a single base away; this may be a read error. This CDR3 fails to terminate in the conserved phenylalanine or tryptophan, so it likely reflects a read error. The chain uses TRBV7-2 and TRBJ1-1; D is undetermined. This CDR3 is built from 13 residues. Germline V gives CDR1 SGHTA, CDR2 FQGNSA. The V gene lost 5 bases and the J gene lost 0 bases, with 7 bases spanning the gap. CDR3 amino acids: CASSAFMNTEAFL. CDR3 bases: TGTGCCAGCAGCGCATTTATGAACACTGAAGCTTTCCTT.

This clonotype has ten or more counts. The chain has TRBV25-1 and TRBJ2-1, with TRBD1 matching over 10 bases. The CDR3 is made up of 17 amino acids. V was clipped by 3 bases and J by 7 bases; unmatched bases: 12. Germline values: CDR1 MGHDK, CDR2 SYGVNS. As DNA, the CDR3 is TGTGCCAGCAGTGAGGACAGGGGGATATGGGTAAGAAATGAGCAGTTCTTC. Protein: CASSEDRGIWVRNEQFF.